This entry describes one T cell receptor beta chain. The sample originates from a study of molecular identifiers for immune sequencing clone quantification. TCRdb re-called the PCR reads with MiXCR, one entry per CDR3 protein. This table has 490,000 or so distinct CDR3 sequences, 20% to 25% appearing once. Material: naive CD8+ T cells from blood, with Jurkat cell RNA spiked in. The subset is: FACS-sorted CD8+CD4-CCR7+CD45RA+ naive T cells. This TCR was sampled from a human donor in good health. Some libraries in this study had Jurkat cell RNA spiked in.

For the CDR3, the DNA is TGCGCCAGCAGCCAAAGGACAGTTGGGGAAGGGACCCAGTACTTC. Protein: CASSQRTVGEGTQYF. The V gene is TRBV4-1, the J gene TRBJ2-5; tentative D call: TRBD1 (6 bases). CDR3 size: 15 residues. Germline V gene lookup returns CDR1 MGHRA and CDR2 YSYEKL. Trimming removed 2 bases from V and 7 bases from J, with 17 bases in between.